Each of the 5 T cell receptor beta chains below was sequenced from the same sample in a study of blood T cell repertoires in COVID-19. Repertoires were generated with immunoSEQ multiplex PCR, while TCRdb's copy carries only in-frame clones and drops some. The profile shows approximately 90,000 clones, around 86% of them singletons. Sequences were obtained from peripheral blood. The receptors derive from a woman over 75 with acute or convalescent COVID-19.

The genes are TRBV7-2 and TRBJ1-4; D ambiguous. V lost 5 bases and J 8 bases, leaving 24 bases between the germline ends. The CDR3 runs to 17 residues. Germline values: CDR1 SGHTA, CDR2 FQGNSA. In DNA form, the CDR3 reads TGTGCCAGCAGCCCAGAGGTGCCCACCCGGGGAAGGGAAAAACTGTTTTTT. Amino acids: CASSPEVPTRGREKLFF.

CDR3 sequence: CAISGQEGRSPLHF. The CDR3 region has the DNA TGTGCCATCAGTGGACAGGAAGGAAGGTCACCCCTCCACTTT. The chain recombines TRBV10-3 with TRBJ1-6; D perhaps matches TRBD1 (6 bases). Trimming pared 4 bases from V and 10 bases from J, leaving 14 bases between. Germline values: CDR1 ENHRY, CDR2 SYGVKD. The CDR3 length is 14 residues.

The CDR3 DNA sequence: TGCGCCAGCAGCCAAGACTACTCCCGGGACTTGTACAATGAGCAGTTCTTC. Its translation: CASSQDYSRDLYNEQFF. The genes are TRBV4-3 and TRBJ2-1; D may be TRBD2 (6 bases). This CDR3 comprises 17 residues. Germline lookup yields CDR1 LGHNA and CDR2 YSLEER. Trimming removed 0 bases from V and 4 bases from J, with 16 bases in between.

The chain links TRBV7-2 to TRBJ2-1; the match to TRBD2 covers 11 bases. The V segment lost 1 base and the J segment 10 bases; nucleotides outside the gene matches: 6. Germline values: CDR1 SGHTA, CDR2 FQGNSA. The CDR3 is 15 residues long. CDR3 in DNA: TGTGCCAGCAGCTTAGAGACTAGCGGGGTTGGGGAGCAGTTCTTC. Translated: CASSLETSGVGEQFF.

The CDR3 is CASSFKNIQYF. In DNA form, the CDR3 reads TGTGCCAGCAGCTTTAAAAACATTCAGTACTTC. The rearrangement joins TRBV6-5 to TRBJ2-4; no reliable D call. This CDR3 is 11 amino acids long. Germline CDR1 is MNHEY and CDR2 is SVGAGI. V dropped 6 bases and J dropped 4 bases, with 4 bases sitting between them.